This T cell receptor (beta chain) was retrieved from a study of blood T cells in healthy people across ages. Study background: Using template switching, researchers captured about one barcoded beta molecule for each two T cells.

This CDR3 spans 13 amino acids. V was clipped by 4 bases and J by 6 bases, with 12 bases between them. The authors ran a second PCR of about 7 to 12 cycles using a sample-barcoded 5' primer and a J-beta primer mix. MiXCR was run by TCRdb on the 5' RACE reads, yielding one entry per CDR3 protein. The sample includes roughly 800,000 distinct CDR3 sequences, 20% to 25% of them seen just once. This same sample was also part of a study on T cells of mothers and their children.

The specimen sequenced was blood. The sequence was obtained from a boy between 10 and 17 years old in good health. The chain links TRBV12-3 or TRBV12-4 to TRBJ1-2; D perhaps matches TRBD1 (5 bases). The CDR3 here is CASSWDLGDGYTF. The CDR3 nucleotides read TGTGCCAGCAGTTGGGACTTAGGTGATGGCTACACCTTC.